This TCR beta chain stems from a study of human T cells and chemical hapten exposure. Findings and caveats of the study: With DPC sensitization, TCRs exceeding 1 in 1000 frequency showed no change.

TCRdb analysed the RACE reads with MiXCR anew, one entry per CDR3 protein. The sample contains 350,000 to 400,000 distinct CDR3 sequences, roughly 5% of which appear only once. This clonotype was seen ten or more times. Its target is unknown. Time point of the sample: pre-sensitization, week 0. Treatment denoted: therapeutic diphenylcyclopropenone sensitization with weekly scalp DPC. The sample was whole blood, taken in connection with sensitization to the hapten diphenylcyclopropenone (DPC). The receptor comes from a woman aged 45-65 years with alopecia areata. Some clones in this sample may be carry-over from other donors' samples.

The CDR3 DNA reads TGTGCCATCAGTGCTTCCGGGGCTTCCCTCTCTGGGGCCAACGTCCTGACTTTC. It specifies CAISASGASLSGANVLTF. The chain joins TRBV10-3 to TRBJ2-6; D may correspond to TRBD1 or TRBD2 (5 bases each). The germline V gene has CDR1 ENHRY and CDR2 SYGVKD. Trimming removed 4 bases from V and 0 bases from J, with 16 bases in between. The CDR3 totals 18 residues.